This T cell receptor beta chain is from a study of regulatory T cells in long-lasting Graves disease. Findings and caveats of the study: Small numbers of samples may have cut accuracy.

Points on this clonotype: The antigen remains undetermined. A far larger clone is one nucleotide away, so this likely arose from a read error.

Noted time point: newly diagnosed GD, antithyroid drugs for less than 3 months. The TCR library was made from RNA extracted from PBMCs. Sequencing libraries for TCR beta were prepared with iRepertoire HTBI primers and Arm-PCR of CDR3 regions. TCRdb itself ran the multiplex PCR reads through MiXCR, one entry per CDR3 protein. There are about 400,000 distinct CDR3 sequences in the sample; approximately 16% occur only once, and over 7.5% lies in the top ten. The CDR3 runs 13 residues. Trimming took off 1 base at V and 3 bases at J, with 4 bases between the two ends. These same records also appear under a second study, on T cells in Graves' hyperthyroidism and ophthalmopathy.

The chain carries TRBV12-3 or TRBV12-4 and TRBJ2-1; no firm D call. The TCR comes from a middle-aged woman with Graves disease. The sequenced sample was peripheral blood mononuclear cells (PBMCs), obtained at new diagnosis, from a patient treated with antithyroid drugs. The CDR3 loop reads CASSLVDYNEQFF. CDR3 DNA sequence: TGTGCCAGCAGTTTAGTAGACTACAATGAGCAGTTCTTC.